Each of the 32 T cell receptor beta chains below was sequenced from the same sample in a study of T cells after yellow fever vaccination. Each CDR3 protein is one row after TCRdb ran MiXCR on the 5' RACE reads. The repertoire consists of hundreds of thousands of distinct CDR3 sequences, with approximately 15% occurring once and the leading ten covering over 11%. Material: PBMCs, obtained on the day of the yellow fever booster vaccination. The receptors originated from a man aged 25 to 45 who received the YFV17D yellow fever vaccine.

The chain recombines TRBV19 with TRBJ2-3; 9 bases fit TRBD1. Germline V lookup: CDR1 LNHDA, CDR2 SQIVND (reference sequence). The CDR3 runs to 15 residues. V dropped 5 bases and J dropped 4; count of bases not matched to a gene: 7. In DNA, the CDR3 is TGTGCCAGTAGTTCCGGACAGGGGAGGTCAGATACGCAGTATTTT. Amino acid sequence: CASSSGQGRSDTQYF.

The V call is TRBV24-1, the J call TRBJ2-5; maybe TRBD1 (6 bases). The CDR3 is 18 amino acids. Germline loops: CDR1 KGHDR, CDR2 SFDVKD. V gave up 3 bases and J gave up 1 base, with 20 bases separating them. CDR3 nucleotides: TGTGCCACCAGTGATCCCCAAGGGGACAAAGGAGTCCAAGAGACCCAGTACTTC. The encoded protein is CATSDPQGDKGVQETQYF.

The J gene is TRBJ2-1, the V gene TRBV12-3 or TRBV12-4, with 13 bases aligning to TRBD2. With V trimmed by 3 bases and J by 10 bases, 21 bases remained unmatched. CDR3 length: 20 residues. This CDR3 reads CASSFRGRTSGSLYRSEQFF. CDR3 DNA sequence: TGTGCCAGCAGTTTCCGGGGGAGGACTAGCGGGAGTTTGTACCGGTCGGAGCAGTTCTTC.

This clonotype was detected only a few times. The genes are TRBV10-3 and TRBJ2-7; no clear D. Trimming removed 10 bases from V and 4 bases from J, with 8 bases in between. CDR1 is ENHRY, CDR2 SYGVKD, per germline. This CDR3 has 10 amino acids. CDR3 in DNA: TGTGCCACCTCGGATTACGAGCAGTACTTC. Encoded protein: CATSDYEQYF.

CDR3 DNA sequence: TGTGCCAGCAGCTCGGCGGGGGCGAACACTGAAGCTTTCTTT. Translating gives CASSSAGANTEAFF. The chain combines TRBV7-2 with TRBJ1-1; tentative D call: TRBD1 (6 bases). V dropped 4 bases and J dropped 1 base, with 10 bases sitting between them. The germline V gene encodes CDR1 SGHTA and CDR2 FQGNSA. The CDR3 spans 14 residues. The full variable domain, rest sourced from reference TRBV7-2 and TRBJ1-1, is GAGVSQSPSNKVTEKGKDVELRCDPISGHTALYWYRQSLGQGLEFLIYFQGNSAPDKSGLPSDRFSAERTGGSVSTLTIQRTQQEDSAVYLCASSSAGANTEAFFGQGTRLTVV.

The rearrangement joins TRBV19 to TRBJ2-5; TRBD2 is a possible D gene (5 bases). Germline CDR1 is LNHDA and CDR2 is SQIVND (reference sequence). The CDR3 loop spans 14 amino acids. Trimming removed 3 bases at V and 2 bases at J, with 10 bases between. The CDR3 DNA is TGTGCCAGTAGTATGGAGGACGCGCAAGAGACCCAGTACTTC. This codes for CASSMEDAQETQYF.

V usage is TRBV11-2 and J usage is TRBJ2-2; 7 bases map to TRBD1. Germline CDR1 and CDR2: SGHAT and FQNNGV. This CDR3 contains 18 residues. The V segment lost 2 bases and the J segment 7 bases; nucleotides outside the gene matches: 16. The CDR3 loop reads CASSLLILTTGLGGELFF. Written as DNA, the CDR3 is TGTGCCAGCAGCTTACTCATTCTAACGACAGGGCTGGGCGGGGAGCTGTTTTTT.

This clonotype showed up many times. The chain joins TRBV20-1 to TRBJ2-2; D not resolved. Germline CDR1 reads DFQATT; CDR2 reads SNEGSKA (reference sequence). The CDR3 totals 15 residues. Trimming cost V 1 base and J 6 bases, with 15 bases left between them. The CDR3 reads CSARGLTTEPGELFF. The DNA for the CDR3 is TGCAGTGCTAGAGGTCTTACGACGGAGCCCGGGGAGCTGTTTTTT.

The chain links TRBV6-1 to TRBJ2-3; D not certain. The germline gives CDR1 MNHNS, CDR2 SASEGT. The CDR3 loop spans 13 amino acids. The V and J ends lost 6 bases and 6 bases respectively, with 13 bases between them. The CDR3, as DNA: TGTGCCAGCAGGGACGCCGTAACTGATACGCAGTATTTT. The encoded protein is CASRDAVTDTQYF.

This clonotype has a handful of counts. CDR3 DNA: TGTGCCACCAGTACCTCAGGGACAGGGGGCGGGGATGAGCAGTTCTTC. Residues: CATSTSGTGGGDEQFF. The chain links TRBV24-1 to TRBJ2-1; TRBD1 matches at 12 bases. Germline lookup yields CDR1 KGHDR and CDR2 SFDVKD. Trimming at V came to 6 bases and at J to 8 bases, leaving 10 bases not matched to a gene. This CDR3 region has 16 residues.

This chain joins TRBV20-1 and TRBJ2-3, with D hard to call. Germline-derived CDR1 and CDR2 are DFQATT and SNEGSKA (reference sequence). This CDR3 is 11 amino acids long. Trimming stripped 6 bases from V and 6 bases from J, with 10 bases between. CDR3 bases: TGCAGTGCCCATCTGGGGGATACGCAGTATTTT. This gives the protein CSAHLGDTQYF.

This chain uses TRBV27 with TRBJ1-1; no definite D call. Trimming left V 1 base short and J 0 bases short, with 15 bases between. The CDR3 loop spans 17 amino acids. The germline gives CDR1 MNHEY, CDR2 SMNVEV (reference sequence). The CDR3, as DNA: TGTGCCAGCAGTTTATATTACGGGCAGACGTTGAACACTGAAGCTTTCTTT. Protein: CASSLYYGQTLNTEAFF.

This clonotype turned up a few times. The CDR3 here is CASSGSRTEAFF. The DNA of the CDR3 is TGTGCCAGCAGCGGGTCCAGGACTGAAGCTTTCTTT. The rearrangement uses TRBV5-4 and TRBJ1-1; D is unclear. Germline lookup yields CDR1 SGHNT and CDR2 YYREEE (reference sequence). The CDR3 is 12 amino acids. Deletions cut 4 bases from V and 5 bases from J, with 9 bases between. The complete variable domain, with remaining parts taken from reference TRBV5-4 and TRBJ1-1, reads ETGVTQSPTHLIKTRGQQVTLRCSSQSGHNTVSWYQQALGQGPQFIFQYYREEENGRGNFPPRFSGLQFPNYSSELNVNALELDDSALYLCASSGSRTEAFFGQGTRLTVV.

This clonotype has only a few counts. The rearrangement joins TRBV10-3 to TRBJ1-2, with D possibly TRBD1 on 5 matching bases. Per germline, CDR1 ENHRY and CDR2 SYGVKD. Deletions cut 10 bases from V and 3 bases from J, with 15 bases between. This CDR3 has 13 residues. This chain's CDR3 is CASKTSTDYGYTF. CDR3 DNA: TGTGCCAGCAAGACCTCGACAGACTATGGCTACACCTTC.

This clonotype appeared a few times. The V call is TRBV5-1, the J call TRBJ2-7; D gene uncertain. The CDR3 length is 15 residues. Trimming cost V 2 bases and J 6 bases, with 18 bases left between them. Germline loops: CDR1 SGHRS, CDR2 YFSETQ. The CDR3 DNA is TGCGCCAGCAGCTTCTTGGGAAGAGAGGTCGGCGAGCAGTACTTC. Translation: CASSFLGREVGEQYF.

This clonotype was observed many times. The rearrangement uses TRBV6-6 and TRBJ1-2; 7 nucleotides agree with TRBD1. After removal of 6 bases from V and 4 bases from J, the junction contained 5 bases not matched to a gene. The CDR3 is 13 residues long. Germline V gene data show CDR1 as MNHNY and CDR2 as SVGAGI (reference sequence). The CDR3 is CASSSRDSYGYTF. For the CDR3, the DNA is TGTGCCAGCAGCTCCCGGGACAGCTATGGCTACACCTTC.

This clonotype was seen a handful of times. This sequence joins TRBV4-3 and TRBJ1-6; a possible D gene is TRBD1 (5 bases). CDR3 length equals 15 residues. In germline, CDR1 is LGHNA, CDR2 YSLEER. Deletions cut 5 bases from V and 6 bases from J, with 14 bases between. DNA of the CDR3: TGCGCCAGCAGCTCAGCGGGGGGTAGTAATTCACCCCTCCACTTT. This codes for CASSSAGGSNSPLHF.

The chain links TRBV25-1 to TRBJ2-7; a possible D gene is TRBD1 (5 bases). Deletions cut 4 bases from V and 1 base from J, with 11 bases between. There are 14 residues in the CDR3. CDR1 is MGHDK, CDR2 SYGVNS, per germline. The CDR3 bases are TGTGCCAGCAGTGTATACGACAGTTCCTACGAGCAGTACTTC. This codes for CASSVYDSSYEQYF.

The V and J genes are TRBV6-1 and TRBJ2-1, with 10 positions matching TRBD2. This CDR3 has 14 amino acids. V shed 6 bases and J 3 bases; nucleotides not matched to a gene: 2. Germline V gives CDR1 MNHNS, CDR2 SASEGT. CDR3 sequence (DNA): TGTGCCAGCAGACTAGCGGGGATCTACAATGAGCAGTTCTTC. It is translated as CASRLAGIYNEQFF.

This clonotype was detected only a few times. The rearrangement joins TRBV5-6 to TRBJ1-6; TRBD1 agrees at 7 bases. This CDR3 comprises 14 residues. V lost 4 bases, J lost 9 bases, and 7 bases stayed unmatched. The germline V gene has CDR1 SGHDT and CDR2 YYEEEE. CDR3 coding DNA: TGTGCCAGCAGCCGGACAGGCTCAGGTTCACCCCTCCACTTT. It specifies CASSRTGSGSPLHF. The whole variable domain, filled in from reference TRBV5-6 and TRBJ1-6, reads DAGVTQSPTHLIKTRGQQVTLRCSPKSGHDTVSWYQQALGQGPQFIFQYYEEEERQRGNFPDRFSGHQFPNYSSELNVNALLLGDSALYLCASSRTGSGSPLHFGNGTRLTVT.

This clonotype has more than one count but fewer than ten. The V gene is TRBV11-3, the J gene TRBJ2-2, with unresolved D. CDR1 and CDR2 from the germline V gene are SGHNT and YENEEA. The CDR3 consists of 15 residues. The V end was cut by 5 bases, the J end by 0 bases, with 10 bases between. CDR3 bases: TGTGCCAGCAGCCCCCGCCCTCCGAACACCGGGGAGCTGTTTTTT. This translates into CASSPRPPNTGELFF.

The chain has TRBV5-4 and TRBJ2-1, with TRBD1 as a possible D gene (5 bases). This CDR3 is 12 amino acids long. CDR1 and CDR2 from the germline V gene are SGHNT and YYREEE (reference sequence). V was shortened by 5 bases and J by 5 bases, with 8 bases between the two germline ends. DNA for the CDR3: TGTGCCAGCAGGGCAGGGCACAATGAGCAGTTCTTC. This gives the protein CASRAGHNEQFF.

The V and J genes are TRBV28 and TRBJ2-3, with TRBD1 identical over 7 bases. The germline V gene encodes CDR1 MDHEN and CDR2 SYDVKM. V was clipped by 3 bases and J by 2 bases; unmatched bases: 17. The CDR3 length is 19 residues. This CDR3 is CASSFPPTGTGALTDTQYF. As DNA, the CDR3 is TGTGCCAGCAGTTTTCCCCCCACTGGTACAGGGGCCCTCACAGATACGCAGTATTTT.

The V and J genes are TRBV7-9 and TRBJ2-2; D is ambiguous. The CDR3 has 13 amino acids. V dropped 6 bases and J dropped 10 bases, with 15 bases sitting between them. Germline V gene sequence: CDR1 SEHNR, CDR2 FQNEAQ (reference sequence). The CDR3 sequence is CASSYPFPVELFF. CDR3 in DNA: TGTGCCAGCAGTTACCCCTTCCCCGTGGAGCTGTTTTTT.

The chain has TRBV24-1 and TRBJ2-1; D uncertain. V was shortened by 1 base and J by 7 bases, with 7 bases between the two germline ends. Germline CDR1 reads KGHDR; CDR2 reads SFDVKD. CDR3 length: 13 residues. The CDR3 protein is CATSDFPRNEQFF. CDR3 nucleotides: TGTGCCACCAGTGATTTCCCCCGAAATGAGCAGTTCTTC.

The CDR3 DNA reads as TGTGCCAGTAAAGAGGGGGGGGGTGAAGCTTTCTTT. It translates to CASKEGGGEAFF. This chain connects TRBV3-1 to TRBJ1-1, with D perhaps matching TRBD1 (6 bases). Per germline, CDR1 LGHDT and CDR2 YNNKEL (reference sequence). Trimming removed 9 bases at V and 7 bases at J, with 15 bases between. The CDR3 totals 12 residues.

The rearrangement joins TRBV20-1 to TRBJ2-1, with 11 bases lining up with TRBD2. The ends lost 6 bases at V and 1 base at J; junction bases unmatched: 8. The CDR3 is made up of 16 amino acids. Germline V lookup: CDR1 DFQATT, CDR2 SNEGSKA (reference sequence). The CDR3 here is CSARRLAGISYNEQFF. The DNA for the CDR3 is TGCAGTGCCCGAAGACTAGCGGGAATTTCCTACAATGAGCAGTTCTTC.

This clonotype was recorded at least ten times. The rearrangement joins TRBV18 to TRBJ2-3; no reliable D call. The ends were cut back, 3 bases at V and 2 bases at J, with 9 bases in the middle. The CDR3 runs to 14 residues. CDR1 and CDR2 from the germline V gene are KGHSH and LQKENI. DNA of the CDR3: TGTGCCAGCTCACCGGGCAGACTCACAGATACGCAGTATTTT. This encodes CASSPGRLTDTQYF. The full variable domain, with the rest looked up from reference TRBV18 and TRBJ2-3, is NAGVMQNPRHLVRRRGQEARLRCSPMKGHSHVYWYRQLPEEGLKFMVYLQKENIIDESGMPKERFSAEFPKEGPSILRIQQVVRGDSAAYFCASSPGRLTDTQYFGPGTRLTVL.

This clonotype was counted only a few times. The chain recombines TRBV7-2 with TRBJ1-1; D perhaps matches TRBD1 (6 bases). The V end lost 5 bases, the J end lost 1 base, and 11 bases lay between the germline ends. The CDR3 extends over 14 amino acids. Germline assignment: CDR1 SGHTA and CDR2 FQGNSA. The CDR3 nucleotides read TGTGCCAGCAGCCCGGGACACCGGAACACTGAAGCTTTCTTT. Translating gives CASSPGHRNTEAFF. The whole variable domain, remainder taken from reference TRBV7-2 and TRBJ1-1, is GAGVSQSPSNKVTEKGKDVELRCDPISGHTALYWYRQSLGQGLEFLIYFQGNSAPDKSGLPSDRFSAERTGGSVSTLTIQRTQQEDSAVYLCASSPGHRNTEAFFGQGTRLTVV.

This clonotype turned up a few times. This chain links TRBV19 with TRBJ2-7; maybe TRBD2 (5 bases). Germline CDR1 is LNHDA and CDR2 is SQIVND (reference sequence). This CDR3 is 15 amino acids long. Trimming shortened V by 5 bases and J by 3 bases, and 17 bases separated the two germline ends. In nucleotides, the CDR3 is TGTGCCAGTAGTTTCCAATCGGAAGGAGGCTACGAGCAGTACTTC. This gives the protein CASSFQSEGGYEQYF.

This clonotype has more than one count but fewer than ten. The chain combines TRBV12-3 or TRBV12-4 with TRBJ2-5, with TRBD1 matching 9 bases. The V segment lost 5 bases and the J segment 5 bases; nucleotides outside the gene matches: 6. The CDR3 extends over 14 amino acids. CDR3 in DNA: TGTGCCAGCAGTCTCCGACAGGGGGACGAGACCCAGTACTTC. This codes for CASSLRQGDETQYF.

The chain couples TRBV12-3 or TRBV12-4 to TRBJ1-2; D not resolved. The CDR3 spans 13 residues. Trimming took 5 bases from V and 5 from J, leaving 12 bases between them. Written as DNA, the CDR3 is TGTGCCAGCAGTGCGTCCGGAGGGTATGGCTACACCTTC. Encoded protein: CASSASGGYGYTF.